These T cell receptor beta chains were read from a single sample in a study of cytomegalovirus exposure and HLA in healthy donors. TCRdb keeps only in-frame clones here, not all; method: immunoSEQ multiplex PCR. The data hold roughly 130,000 clones, with roughly two thirds observed a single time. Specimen: PBMCs. Receptors originate from a woman aged 40 to 50 in good health and CMV-seronegative. Each CDR3 is given with its conserved first and last residue. A D gene is named only where the DNA matches it firmly. The size field is filled for only some rows; it gives once, few, many or a size class.

clone_size j_call d_call cdr3_length v_call cdr3_nt cdr3_aa
- TRBJ2-7 TRBD2 15 TRBV27 TGTGCCAGCAGTCCCTCGGGGGGGGGAACCTACGAGCAGTACTTC CASSPSGGGTYEQYF
- TRBJ1-5 TRBD1 16 TRBV15 TGTGCCACCAGCAGGGACGGGACAGGGGTTGGTCAGCCCCAGCATTTT CATSRDGTGVGQPQHF
- TRBJ2-3 TRBD2 15 TRBV2 TGTGCCAGCAGGCCCGGGACTAGCGGGGCTGATACGCAGTATTTT CASRPGTSGADTQYF
few TRBJ2-5 TRBD2 13 TRBV5-1 TGCGCCAGCAGTGGCGGGGGGCGAGAGACCCAGTACTTC CASSGGGRETQYF
- TRBJ2-1 - 15 TRBV27 TGTGCCAGCAGTTCCCCCCCAGGTCATCACAATGAGCAGTTCTTC CASSSPPGHHNEQFF
- TRBJ1-5 TRBD1 15 TRBV2 TGTGCCAGCAGGGCCGGACAGGGGAACGTTCAGCCCCAGCATTTT CASRAGQGNVQPQHF
once TRBJ2-2 - 15 TRBV5-4 TGTGCCAGCAGCTTGGAGGGGGCGAACACCGGGGAGCTGTTTTTT CASSLEGANTGELFF
few TRBJ1-1 - 14 TRBV5-4 TGTGCCAGCAGCCAATCGGACAGCCACGCTGAAGCTTTCTTT CASSQSDSHAEAFF
- TRBJ2-2 TRBD1 15 TRBV5-1 TGCGCCAGCAGCGGGGGACAGGGGGCCGGCGGGGAGCTGTTTTTT CASSGGQGAGGELFF
- TRBJ1-2 TRBD1 16 TRBV7-6 TGTGCCAGCAGTCCCCAGGCTGGGACAGGGGTTTATGGCTACACCTTC CASSPQAGTGVYGYTF
- TRBJ2-3 TRBD2 14 TRBV6-1 TGTGCCAGCCGGACTAGCGGGGGGCCAGATACGCAGTATTTT CASRTSGGPDTQYF
- TRBJ2-1 TRBD1 16 TRBV7-6 TGTGCCAGCAGCTTAAACATGGTTGACAGGGTTGAGGAGCAGTTCTTC CASSLNMVDRVEEQFF
- TRBJ1-2 TRBD1 16 TRBV18 TGTGCCAGCTCACCACCGTCCCGACAGGGAAACTATGGCTACACCTTC CASSPPSRQGNYGYTF